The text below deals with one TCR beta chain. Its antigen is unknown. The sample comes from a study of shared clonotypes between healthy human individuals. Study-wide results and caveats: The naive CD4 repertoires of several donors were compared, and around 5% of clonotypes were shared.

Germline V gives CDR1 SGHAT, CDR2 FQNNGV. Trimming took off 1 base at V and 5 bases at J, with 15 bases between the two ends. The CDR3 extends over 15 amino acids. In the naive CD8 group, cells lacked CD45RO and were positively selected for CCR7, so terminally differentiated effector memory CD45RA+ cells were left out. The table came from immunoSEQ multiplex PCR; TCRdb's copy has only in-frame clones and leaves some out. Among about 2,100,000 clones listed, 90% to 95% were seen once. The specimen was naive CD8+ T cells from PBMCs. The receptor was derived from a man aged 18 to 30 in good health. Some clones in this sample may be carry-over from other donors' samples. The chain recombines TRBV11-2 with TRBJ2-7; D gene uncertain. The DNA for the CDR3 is TGTGCCAGCAGCTTAGCCCCTACGCTCGGACACGAGCAGTACTTC. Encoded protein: CASSLAPTLGHEQYF.